A single sample gave rise to the 4 T cell receptor beta chains below, sequenced in a study of identical twins' blood T cells (dated by TCRdb to 2012 to 2014). Libraries were built with 5' RACE. Instrument on record: Illumina Genome Analyzer IIx. In-frame beta chains were kept once TCRdb had trimmed the public reads at Q25 with fastp and called clones with MiXCR. One record per CDR3 amino acid sequence lists the most common genes and DNA. This sample holds around 380,000 distinct CDR3 sequences; roughly 28% were observed only once. Together, the top ten hold roughly 5.5% of the sample. Sequencing used PBMCs. These receptors were obtained from a woman aged 18-50 years in good health.

J is TRBJ2-7 and V is TRBV12-3 or TRBV12-4; D remains ambiguous. V lost 4 bases and J lost 7, with 14 bases in between. The CDR3 length is 13 residues. The CDR3 DNA reads TGTGCCAGCAGTTCCGACTCCCGTCGAGAGCAGTACTTC. It encodes CASSSDSRREQYF.

This clonotype was seen a few times. V is TRBV20-1 and J is TRBJ1-6; D not resolved. The CDR3 is 13 amino acids. Germline CDR1 reads DFQATT; CDR2 reads SNEGSKA (reference sequence). Trimming took off 0 bases at V and 9 bases at J, with 9 bases between the two ends. The CDR3 region has the DNA TGCAGTGCTAGAGACGGAAGGGCTTCACCCCTCCACTTT. It translates to CSARDGRASPLHF.

This clonotype occurred a few times. V and J are TRBV10-3 and TRBJ2-1; 9 bases align to TRBD2. The ends lost 11 bases at V and 5 bases at J; junction bases unmatched: 7. Germline loops: CDR1 ENHRY, CDR2 SYGVKD. The CDR3 runs 13 residues. Here the CDR3 DNA reads TGTGCCGCCTCAAGACTAGCGGACAATGAGCAGTTCTTC. Residues: CAASRLADNEQFF.

The rearrangement links TRBV9 to TRBJ2-3; the D is unclear. The CDR3 totals 15 residues. Germline-derived CDR1 and CDR2 are SGDLS and YYNGEE. Trimming removed 0 bases from V and 0 bases from J, with 8 bases in between. This CDR3 is CASSVVPQSTDTQYF. The CDR3 DNA reads as TGTGCCAGCAGCGTAGTCCCTCAGAGCACAGATACGCAGTATTTT.